This TCR beta chain comes out of a study of cytomegalovirus exposure and HLA in healthy donors. Study results and caveats: Analyses of presence/absence relied on an assumption of roughly uniform sequencing depth across donors.

13 Jbeta primers and 60 Vbeta primers were used for the PCR. Only in-frame clones appear in the TCRdb table, and some are missing; sequencing was by immunoSEQ multiplex PCR. Among approximately 170,000 clones listed, about 80% were seen once. Germline CDR1 is SGHDT and CDR2 is YYEEEE. The CDR3 is made up of 16 amino acids. V was pared by 4 bases and J by 4 bases, with 18 bases between. In regard to this clone: Its target is not known.

V usage is TRBV5-6 and J usage is TRBJ2-1; D possibly corresponds to TRBD1 (5 bases). The sequence was collected from a man between 18 and 35 years old in good health and CMV-seropositive. Sequences were obtained from PBMCs. CDR3 sequence: CASSPRVGLVYNEQFF. CDR3 coding DNA: TGTGCCAGCAGCCCCAGGGTAGGCTTGGTATACAATGAGCAGTTCTTC.